This T cell receptor beta chain was identified in a study of shared clonotypes between healthy human individuals. Study results and caveats: Relative to memory subsets, naive subsets generally showed larger estimated richness.

A note on this clone: Its antigen is as yet unknown.

The CDR3 extends over 13 amino acids. Trimming left V 0 bases short and J 5 bases short, with 6 bases between. The germline V gene encodes CDR1 SGDLS and CDR2 YYNGEE. Data came from immunoSEQ multiplex PCR; TCRdb stores just in-frame clones and leaves some out. This table has around 1.4 million clones, 98% to 99% appearing once. Sequenced input: naive CD4+ T cells sorted from blood. Subset denoted: CD45RA+ positively selected. This chain uses TRBV9 with TRBJ2-1; D unclear. The source is a man younger than 40 in good health. CDR3 in amino acids: CASSVARNNEQFF. The CDR3 region has the DNA TGTGCCAGCAGCGTAGCTAGGAACAATGAGCAGTTCTTC.